This T cell receptor beta chain was recovered during a study of blood T cell repertoires in COVID-19. The overall study: Some COVID-19 samples were acute and others convalescent; all came from the United States, Italy and Spain. The cDNA or gDNA used as material had been derived from T cells, B-cell-depleted T cells, or PBMCs.

Per the authors' pipeline: Reference gene primer amplification yielded estimated nucleated cell counts. Libraries were prepared by immunoSEQ multiplex PCR; TCRdb keeps only in-frame clonotypes and omits some of them. Clone size and V and J calls were adopted from that table, with D and trimming inferred from the DNA. Altogether 130,000 or so clones are present, 75% to 85% being singletons, with the ten largest covering around 20%. Sequenced: peripheral blood. This TCR came from a man older than 75 with acute or convalescent COVID-19.

DNA for the CDR3: TGCAGCGTTGCCCCAACAGGGGGCCGCAGGGGCTACACCTTC. It yields the protein CSVAPTGGRRGYTF. V gene TRBV29-1 combines with J gene TRBJ1-2, with 9 bases lining up with TRBD1. J lost 8 bases, V lost 4 bases, and 11 bases had no gene match. The germline V gene encodes CDR1 SQVTM and CDR2 ANQGSEA. This CDR3 contains 14 residues.